One sample yielded the 14 T cell receptor beta chains listed below, sequenced in a study of graft-versus-host responses after intestinal transplantation. Produced via immunoSEQ multiplex PCR; TCRdb's table is partial and in-frame only. This table has 80,000 to 100,000 clones, approximately 90% appearing once. These receptors have no identified antigens. This specimen was unstimulated CD4+ T cells sorted from spleen or lymph node cells, taken before intestinal transplant. These receptors were taken from a human donor who received an intestinal transplant.

The sample holds one count of this clone. The germline gene is not matched at one end of the junction; a read error may be the cause. This rearrangement joins TRBV11-2 to TRBJ2-7, with D maybe TRBD2 (7 bases). There are 14 residues in the CDR3. Germline V gives CDR1 SGHAT, CDR2 FQNNGV. Here the CDR3 DNA reads TGTGCCAGCAGCAAGGGGGGGGGCTCCAACGAGCAGTACTTC. Its translation: CASSKGGGSNEQYF.

The rearrangement uses TRBV6-6 and TRBJ2-5, with D possibly TRBD1 on 5 matching bases. Germline V gene data show CDR1 as MNHNY and CDR2 as SVGAGI (reference sequence). V gave up 7 bases and J gave up 0 bases, with 15 bases separating them. CDR3 length: 15 amino acids. The CDR3 coding sequence is TGTGCCAGCAAGGCGCGTCCCAGGGACCAAGAGACCCAGTACTTC. Its protein is CASKARPRDQETQYF.

The chain's CDR3 is CASSVSNWNTGELFF. In nucleotides, the CDR3 is TGTGCCAGCAGCGTATCCAATTGGAACACCGGGGAGCTGTTTTTT. The gene calls are TRBV9 and TRBJ2-2; D not resolved. Between the trimmed V and J ends, which lost 1 base and 1 base, there was a span of 8 bases. Germline V gives CDR1 SGDLS, CDR2 YYNGEE. There are 15 residues in the CDR3.

As for this clone: At one of its ends the junction is not consistent with the germline gene, which may arise from a read error. The genes are TRBV18 and TRBJ1-2; D possibly corresponds to TRBD1 (5 bases). CDR3 length equals 14 residues. Per the germline V gene, CDR1 is KGHSH and CDR2 is LQKENI. For the CDR3, the DNA is TGTGCCGGCTCACCATATCAGGGTACGGGCGGCTACACCTTC. Its translation: CAGSPYQGTGGYTF.

This sequence joins TRBV4-1 and TRBJ1-4; 7 bases map to TRBD1. Germline-derived CDR1 and CDR2 are MGHRA and YSYEKL. This CDR3 spans 15 amino acids. Losses at the gene ends were 2 bases for V and 5 bases for J; bases not matched to a gene: 5. The CDR3 sequence: CASSQLGQPNEKLFF. DNA for the CDR3: TGCGCCAGCAGCCAACTGGGACAGCCCAATGAAAAACTGTTTTTT.

The chain joins TRBV5-4 to TRBJ2-1, with 8 bases that match TRBD2. Germline-derived CDR1 and CDR2 are SGHNT and YYREEE (reference sequence). The CDR3 covers 13 residues. The trim removed 4 bases at V and 6 bases at J, leaving 3 bases unmatched. The CDR3 DNA sequence: TGTGCCAGCAGCCCGGGACTAGTCAATGAGCAGTTCTTC. Amino acid sequence: CASSPGLVNEQFF.

This rearrangement joins TRBV5-1 to TRBJ2-5, with 7 bases matching TRBD1. Near its end, the DNA agrees better with TRBJ2-7, so the J call may be wrong. Per germline, CDR1 SGHRS and CDR2 YFSETQ. The CDR3 is 13 residues long. The CDR3 sequence is CASSPMSGGEQYF. DNA for the CDR3: TGCGCCAGCAGCCCGATGTCAGGGGGCGAGCAGTACTTC.

This clone was counted once. The gene calls are TRBV18 and TRBJ1-1, with a tentative D call TRBD1 (5 bases). The germline V gene encodes CDR1 KGHSH and CDR2 LQKENI. CDR3 length equals 15 residues. V lost 6 bases to trimming and J lost 0 bases, with 14 bases between them. CDR3 amino acids: CASSPRDGVNTEAFF. As DNA, the CDR3 is TGTGCCAGCTCCCCCAGGGATGGGGTGAACACTGAAGCTTTCTTT.

Points on this clone: A read error may account for a junction end that differs from germline. The rearrangement joins TRBV7-9 to TRBJ2-5, with 13 nucleotides matching TRBD2. Germline V gene lookup returns CDR1 SEHNR and CDR2 FQNEAQ (reference sequence). This CDR3 has 17 amino acids. The CDR3, as DNA: TGTGCCAGCAGCTTAGGGGGACTAGCGGGGAACCAAGGGACCCAGTACTTC. It translates to CASSLGGLAGNQGTQYF.

The rearrangement uses TRBV9 and TRBJ2-3, with D perhaps TRBD1 (6 bases). The CDR3 extends over 14 amino acids. Germline CDR1 is SGDLS and CDR2 is YYNGEE. Trimming shortened V by 8 bases and J by 0 bases, and 13 bases separated the two germline ends. CDR3 nucleotides: TGTGCCAGTAACGGCAGGGGAAGCACAGATACGCAGTATTTT. This translates into CASNGRGSTDTQYF.

V and J are TRBV4-1 and TRBJ2-5; D is ambiguous. The CDR3 has 13 residues. V was pared by 6 bases and J by 7 bases, with 15 bases between. Germline CDR1 and CDR2: MGHRA and YSYEKL. CDR3 loop: CASSEELAPTQYF. The CDR3, as DNA: TGCGCCAGCAGTGAGGAACTGGCACCGACCCAGTACTTC.

The V gene is TRBV4-2, the J gene TRBJ1-6; the D gene is possibly TRBD1 (6 bases). The CDR3 consists of 14 residues. Germline V CDR1 and CDR2: LGHNA, YNFKEQ. V dropped 8 bases and J dropped 5 bases, with 13 bases sitting between them. The CDR3 bases are TGTGCCAGCCGCAAAAGACAGGATAATTCACCCCTCCACTTT. Its protein product is CASRKRQDNSPLHF.

This chain uses TRBV20-1 with TRBJ1-2, with unresolved D. The CDR3 is 10 amino acids. The V end lost 2 bases, the J end lost 10 bases, and 8 bases lay between the germline ends. Germline V gene sequence: CDR1 DFQATT, CDR2 SNEGSKA (reference sequence). The CDR3 DNA is TGCAGTGCTAGAAAGGGAGTCTACACCTTC. Translation gives CSARKGVYTF.

The chain joins TRBV6-5 to TRBJ2-7, with D possibly matching TRBD1 (6 bases). Germline CDR1 MNHEY, CDR2 SVGAGI. CDR3 length equals 14 residues. Trimming removed 6 bases at V and 3 bases at J, with 15 bases between. This chain's CDR3 is CASSRDRSRYEQYF. The DNA of the CDR3 is TGTGCCAGCAGCCGCGACAGGAGTCGCTACGAGCAGTACTTC.